This T cell receptor beta chain emerged from a study of ipilimumab plus nivolumab after autologous stem cell transplantation. From germline, CDR1 is LNHNV and CDR2 YYDKDF (reference sequence). V lost 5 bases, J lost 9 bases, and 9 bases stayed unmatched. CDR3 size: 13 residues. The method was immunoSEQ multiplex PCR; TCRdb's version includes in-frame clones alone and lacks a portion of them. The sample includes around 84,000 clones, 75% to 85% of them seen just once. Starting 14 to 28 days after autologous transplant, ipilimumab 1 mg/kg was given. The input for sequencing was PBMCs, taken in a trial of ipilimumab plus nivolumab as post-transplant consolidation. The chain has TRBV15 and TRBJ1-2; 7 nucleotides align to TRBD1. This receptor was obtained from a male donor with diffuse large B-cell lymphoma. For the CDR3, the DNA is TGTGCCACCAGCGCGCGACAGGGCAACAGCTACACCTTC. It is translated as CATSARQGNSYTF. Based on the CDR3 plus reference TRBV15 and TRBJ1-2, the full variable domain is DAMVIQNPRYQVTQFGKPVTLSCSQTLNHNVMYWYQQKSSQAPKLLFHYYDKDFNNEADTPDNFQSRRPNTSFCFLDIRSPGLGDTAMYLCATSARQGNSYTFGSGTRLTVV.